The sequence of this T cell receptor beta chain was determined in a study of CD8+ T cells in alopecia areata. Treatment indicated: oral pan-JAK inhibitor, 5-10 mg twice daily. Trimming left V 2 bases short and J 5 bases short, with 7 bases between. Germline V gene sequence: CDR1 MGHDK, CDR2 SYGVNS. The CDR3 is 12 residues long. Reverse transcription of extracted RNA yielded cDNA, which provided the sequencing template. Assay: immunoSEQ multiplex PCR; the TCRdb copy retains only in-frame clones and omits some. The sample lists approximately 65,000 clones, 35% to 55% seen once, with around 20% in the top ten.

The TCR comes from a human donor with alopecia areata. This sequence joins TRBV25-1 and TRBJ2-7; D may be TRBD2 (5 bases). The source was CD8+ T cells sorted from blood, collected at approximately week 39, from a patient treated with tofacitinib. The CDR3: CASSEAGHEQYF. CDR3 nucleotides: TGTGCCAGCAGTGAAGCGGGCCACGAGCAGTACTTC.